This T cell receptor beta chain was documented in a study of shared clonotypes between healthy human individuals. Profiled with immunoSEQ multiplex PCR; TCRdb holds only in-frame clones, not every one. The data show around 940,000 clones, 60% to 85% seen once. The germline V gene has CDR1 MNHNY and CDR2 SVGAGI (reference sequence). Trimming at V came to 8 bases and at J to 0 bases, leaving 5 bases not matched to a gene. This CDR3 spans 15 amino acids. Points on this clone: As yet, its antigen is unknown.

General study results and limits: Researchers sampled only blood; tissue repertoires likely differ.

Researchers partitioned CD4+ cells into CD45RA+ naive and CD45RA-negative memory subsets. The chain combines TRBV6-6 with TRBJ1-5; 9 nucleotides align to TRBD1. The sequenced material came from memory CD4+ T cells sorted from blood. Described subset: CD45RA-negative fraction. The clonotype was recovered from a man aged 18 to 35 in good health. CDR3 nucleotides: TGTGCCAGCGGCGGGACAGGGCTTAGCAATCAGCCCCAGCATTTT. Translated: CASGGTGLSNQPQHF.